This TCR beta chain was sequenced for a study of OX40 agonist ivuxolimab in advanced cancers. Profiling relied on immunoSEQ multiplex PCR, and the TCRdb table lists in-frame clones only, not all of them. The sample includes 91,000 or so clones, 85% to 90% of them seen just once. Study conclusions and caveats: Patients who responded partially at 0.1-3.0 mg/kg showed clonal expansion ranking among the lowest.

This clone came up once. Its antigen is unknown. The V end was cut by 1 base, the J end by 3 bases, with 9 bases between. Germline loops: CDR1 MNHNS, CDR2 SASEGT. CDR3 length equals 14 residues. The genes are TRBV6-1 and TRBJ1-2; D gene uncertain. The sequencing here drew on CD4+ or CD8+ T cells sorted from blood, taken in a trial of the OX40 agonist ivuxolimab. This receptor was obtained from an adult with an advanced solid tumor such as melanoma, head and neck, liver or kidney cancer. The CDR3: CASSEGWQYYGYTF. The DNA for the CDR3 is TGTGCCAGCAGTGAAGGTTGGCAGTACTATGGCTACACCTTC.